These 27 T cell receptor beta chains share one sample of origin, sequenced in a study of cytomegalovirus exposure and HLA in healthy donors. The PCR made use of 60 Vbeta and 13 Jbeta primers. Profiling relied on immunoSEQ multiplex PCR, and the TCRdb table lists in-frame clones only, not all of them. The table has some 120,000 clones, over 8% seen once. The sequencing sample was made of PBMCs. These receptors were taken from a man in his thirties or forties in good health and CMV-seronegative.

This clone turned up a few times. CDR3 loop: CASSPPFPGQGPYEQYF. The CDR3 region has the DNA TGTGCCAGCAGCCCCCCGTTCCCGGGACAGGGTCCCTACGAGCAGTACTTC. J is TRBJ2-7 and V is TRBV14; TRBD1 matches at 9 bases. Trimming at V came to 4 bases and at J to 2 bases, leaving 12 bases not matched to a gene. Germline values: CDR1 SGHDN, CDR2 FVKESK. This CDR3 has 17 residues.

The chain is built from TRBV5-4 and TRBJ2-7, with D possibly being TRBD1 (7 bases). Germline assignment: CDR1 SGHNT and CDR2 YYREEE (reference sequence). This CDR3 has 14 amino acids. The ends were cut back, 2 bases at V and 6 bases at J, with 15 bases in the middle. CDR3 sequence reads: CASSLPTGRREQYF. CDR3 sequence (DNA): TGTGCCAGCAGCTTACCGACAGGGAGGCGCGAGCAGTACTTC.

The chain links TRBV4-1 to TRBJ1-1, with a possible D match to TRBD1 (5 bases). Germline loops: CDR1 MGHRA, CDR2 YSYEKL. The CDR3 is 16 residues long. Trimming removed 3 bases at V and 0 bases at J, with 14 bases between. In nucleotides, the CDR3 is TGCGCCAGCAGCCATATCTCGACGGGGGTGAACACTGAAGCTTTCTTT. The encoded protein is CASSHISTGVNTEAFF.

The genes are TRBV19 and TRBJ2-7; 13 bases map to TRBD2. Germline trimming cut 6 bases from V and 3 bases from J; bases unmatched to any gene: 5. CDR1 LNHDA and CDR2 SQIVND come from the germline V gene (reference sequence). The CDR3 consists of 15 residues. The CDR3: CASSRTSGRNYEQYF. The CDR3 DNA reads TGTGCCAGTAGCCGGACTAGCGGGAGAAACTACGAGCAGTACTTC.

The sample holds a few counts of this clone. The CDR3 region has the DNA TGTGCCAGCAGGGGATGGGAGTCGGGGGAAAAACTGTTTTTT. Translated: CASRGWESGEKLFF. The rearrangement joins TRBV6-5 to TRBJ1-4; no reliable D call. This CDR3 is built from 14 residues. V dropped 6 bases and J dropped 8 bases, with 16 bases sitting between them. The germline gives CDR1 MNHEY, CDR2 SVGAGI.

This clone was picked up a small number of times. The genes are TRBV7-2 and TRBJ1-1; D is perhaps TRBD1 (6 bases). This CDR3 is built from 15 residues. V dropped 2 bases and J dropped 5 bases, with 15 bases sitting between them. Germline assignment: CDR1 SGHTA and CDR2 FQGNSA. The DNA of the CDR3 is TGTGCCAGCAGCTTAAGGGAGAGAGGGGGAACTGAAGCTTTCTTT. It specifies CASSLRERGGTEAFF.

CDR3 in amino acids: CASSGSDTDRGGSVDNQPQHF. The CDR3 DNA follows: TGTGCCAGCAGTGGGTCCGACACGGACAGGGGGGGATCTGTGGACAATCAGCCCCAGCATTTT. The chain couples TRBV2 to TRBJ1-5, with TRBD1 matching over 10 bases. The CDR3 is 21 amino acids. Per germline, CDR1 SNHLY and CDR2 FYNNEI. Trimming took 4 bases from V and 3 from J; bases not matched to a gene: 21.

In this sample, this clone turned up a few times. The chain carries TRBV7-8 and TRBJ1-6; D perhaps matches TRBD1 (6 bases). The CDR3 is 16 amino acids. With 0 bases removed from V and 5 bases from J, the gap between germline ends came to 11 bases. Looked up from germline, CDR1 is SGHVS and CDR2 is FQNEAQ. CDR3 residues: CASSLAPGGNNSPLHF. CDR3 nucleotides: TGTGCCAGCAGCTTAGCGCCTGGGGGCAATAATTCACCCCTCCACTTT. Using reference TRBV7-8 and TRBJ1-6 for the parts outside the CDR3, the full variable domain is GAGVSQSPRYKVAKRGQDVALRCDPISGHVSLFWYQQALGQGPEFLTYFQNEAQLDKSGLPSDRFFAERPEGSVSTLKIQRTQQEDSAVYLCASSLAPGGNNSPLHFGNGTRLTVT.

The chain uses TRBV6-6 and TRBJ2-1; 10 bases are shared with TRBD2. V shed 7 bases and J 6 bases; nucleotides not matched to a gene: 6. This CDR3 is 14 amino acids long. CDR1 and CDR2 from the germline V gene are MNHNY and SVGAGI (reference sequence). CDR3 bases: TGTGCCAGCATCGGAAGCGGGAGGGGCAATGAGCAGTTCTTC. Translated: CASIGSGRGNEQFF.

V and J are TRBV2 and TRBJ2-6; weak D call: TRBD1 (5 bases). The CDR3 extends over 15 amino acids. Germline V lookup: CDR1 SNHLY, CDR2 FYNNEI. V gave up 5 bases and J gave up 0 bases, with 8 bases separating them. CDR3 DNA: TGTGCCAGCAGTCTGGACATCTCTGGGGCCAACGTCCTGACTTTC. Amino acids: CASSLDISGANVLTF.

This chain connects TRBV4-3 to TRBJ1-1, with a weak D call TRBD1 (5 bases). V was pared by 2 bases and J by 1 base, with 11 bases between. Germline assignment: CDR1 LGHNA and CDR2 YSLEER. This CDR3 is built from 15 residues. The CDR3 DNA follows: TGCGCCAGCAGCCAATCAGGAGGGGCGAACACTGAAGCTTTCTTT. Residues: CASSQSGGANTEAFF.

The genes are TRBV27 and TRBJ1-5; 9 bases line up with TRBD1. V lost 5 bases to trimming and J lost 7 bases; unmatched junction nucleotides: 6. The CDR3 sequence is 14 residues long. Germline V lookup: CDR1 MNHEY, CDR2 SMNVEV (reference sequence). The CDR3 region has the DNA TGTGCCAGCAGTCCACAGGGGGCGAGGCAGCCCCAGCATTTT. Protein sequence: CASSPQGARQPQHF.

This clone was seen more than once but under ten times. V and J are TRBV9 and TRBJ2-5, with 7 bases that match TRBD2. The germline gives CDR1 SGDLS, CDR2 YYNGEE. This CDR3 is built from 14 residues. Trimming cost V 0 bases and J 4 bases; bases outside gene matches: 3. The CDR3 region is CASSVGGSPETQYF. In DNA, the CDR3 is TGTGCCAGCAGCGTAGGCGGGAGCCCAGAGACCCAGTACTTC.

The sample holds a few counts of this clone. The chain links TRBV4-1 to TRBJ2-7, with TRBD1 identical over 9 bases. Germline lookup yields CDR1 MGHRA and CDR2 YSYEKL. With V trimmed by 3 bases and J by 5 bases, 5 bases remained unmatched. CDR3 size: 14 residues. The CDR3 DNA reads as TGCGCCAGCAGCCAGGGACAGGGACGGAACGAGCAGTACTTC. Amino acid sequence: CASSQGQGRNEQYF.

This clone has only a few counts. The V gene is TRBV4-1, the J gene TRBJ2-7; D is undetermined. Germline-derived CDR1 and CDR2 are MGHRA and YSYEKL. There are 16 residues in the CDR3. V dropped 0 bases and J dropped 3 bases, with 15 bases sitting between them. CDR3 nucleotide sequence: TGCGCCAGCAGCCAAGATTGGAGATCGGAAAACTACGAGCAGTACTTC. It yields the protein CASSQDWRSENYEQYF.

This chain uses TRBV12-5 with TRBJ2-7; 8 bases match TRBD2. Per germline, CDR1 LGHNT and CDR2 FRNRAP. This CDR3 contains 14 residues. J gave up 4 bases and V 2 bases, and 4 bases lay outside the gene matches. In DNA, the CDR3 is TGTGCTAGTGGTTTGAGCGGGGGCCAGTACGAGCAGTACTTC. Translated: CASGLSGGQYEQYF.

The rearrangement links TRBV5-1 to TRBJ1-2, with D hard to call. This CDR3 contains 13 residues. V lost 2 bases to trimming and J lost 4 bases, with 9 bases between them. In germline, CDR1 is SGHRS, CDR2 YFSETQ. The CDR3 spells CASSFGQIYGYTF. The DNA of the CDR3 is TGCGCCAGCAGCTTTGGTCAGATCTATGGCTACACCTTC.

V is TRBV5-1 and J is TRBJ2-3; 8 nucleotides agree with TRBD2. Trimming removed 7 bases from V and 2 bases from J; junction bases left unmatched: 3. The CDR3 extends over 13 amino acids. Germline V CDR1 and CDR2: SGHRS, YFSETQ. The CDR3 DNA reads TGCGCCAGCCATAGCGGGGACACAGATACGCAGTATTTT. Its translation: CASHSGDTDTQYF.

This clone turned up a few times. The CDR3 spells CASSTGTGRSGNTIYF. The CDR3 coding sequence is TGCGCCAGCAGCACCGGGACAGGACGCTCTGGAAACACCATATATTTT. The chain joins TRBV5-1 to TRBJ1-3; TRBD1 matches 8 bases. Germline V gene lookup returns CDR1 SGHRS and CDR2 YFSETQ. Unmatched junction bases numbered 6, after V lost 4 bases and J lost 0 bases. This CDR3 contains 16 residues.

This clone occurred a few times. The chain couples TRBV2 to TRBJ2-5; no clear D. CDR1 is SNHLY and CDR2 is FYNNEI in the germline V gene. The CDR3 runs to 15 residues. Trimming left V 1 base short and J 2 bases short, with 11 bases between. DNA for the CDR3: TGTGCCAGCAGTGAAGTTGACTTTTCGCAAGAGACCCAGTACTTC. Translation gives CASSEVDFSQETQYF.

This rearrangement joins TRBV19 to TRBJ2-3; 13 bases fit TRBD2. From germline, CDR1 is LNHDA and CDR2 SQIVND (reference sequence). This CDR3 contains 17 residues. V gave up 3 bases and J gave up 5 bases; unmatched junction bases: 8. The CDR3: CASSIGLAGEAGDTQYF. CDR3 nucleotides: TGTGCCAGTAGTATTGGACTAGCGGGAGAGGCAGGAGATACGCAGTATTTT.

The V gene is TRBV6-1, the J gene TRBJ2-4, with TRBD2 identical over 14 bases. The germline gives CDR1 MNHNS, CDR2 SASEGT. With V trimmed by 1 base and J by 9 bases, 2 bases remained unmatched. The CDR3 contains 15 residues. CDR3 protein: CASSEGLAGGTIQYF. The CDR3 nucleotides are TGTGCCAGCAGTGAAGGACTAGCGGGAGGGACCATTCAGTACTTC.

CDR3 nucleotides: TGTGCCAGCAGCCCAGGCCTTGGAGCGGGGCCTGTGGGGGAGCAGTTCTTC. Protein: CASSPGLGAGPVGEQFF. This chain connects TRBV2 to TRBJ2-1, with 7 bases identical to TRBD2. The germline V gene encodes CDR1 SNHLY and CDR2 FYNNEI. The CDR3 is made up of 17 amino acids. Losses at the gene ends were 6 bases for V and 10 bases for J; bases not matched to a gene: 21. Filled out from reference TRBV2 and TRBJ2-1, the complete variable domain reads EPEVTQTPSHQVTQMGQEVILRCVPISNHLYFYWYRQILGQKVEFLVSFYNNEISEKSEIFDDQFSVERPDGSNFTLKIRSTKLEDSAMYFCASSPGLGAGPVGEQFFGPGTRLTVL.

This clone has only a few counts. The CDR3 spells CASSVGHRGLEKLFF. The CDR3 bases are TGTGCCAGCAGCGTAGGGCACAGGGGGCTTGAAAAACTGTTTTTT. The chain carries TRBV9 and TRBJ1-4, with 9 bases aligning to TRBD1. The CDR3 sequence is 15 residues long. CDR1 and CDR2 (germline): SGDLS, YYNGEE. Trimming removed 0 bases from V and 7 bases from J; junction bases left unmatched: 4.

This chain uses TRBV5-5 with TRBJ2-7; tentatively, D is TRBD1 (5 bases). V gave up 0 bases and J gave up 1 base, with 8 bases separating them. Germline CDR1 is SGHKS and CDR2 is YYEKEE (reference sequence). This CDR3 has 14 residues. As DNA, the CDR3 is TGTGCCAGCAGCTTGGCCCCAGGGTCCTACGAGCAGTACTTC. Protein sequence: CASSLAPGSYEQYF.

Only a few counts were recorded for this clone. The V gene is TRBV29-1, the J gene TRBJ2-7, with D possibly TRBD1 on 5 matching bases. CDR1 is SQVTM, CDR2 ANQGSEA, per germline. V dropped 6 bases and J dropped 3 bases, with 27 bases sitting between them. This CDR3 region has 17 residues. The CDR3 DNA is TGCAGCGTGAATTCCACCAGATTCAGGGTCGGCCACTACGAGCAGTACTTC. Amino acids: CSVNSTRFRVGHYEQYF.

The sample holds a few counts of this clone. This chain joins TRBV5-1 and TRBJ1-5; D is undetermined. V lost 4 bases, J lost 1 base, and 6 bases lay in between. The V gene's germline CDR1 is SGHRS and CDR2 YFSETQ. The CDR3 is 13 residues long. CDR3 sequence reads: CASSRESNQPQHF. The CDR3 DNA is TGCGCCAGCAGCCGGGAGAGCAATCAGCCCCAGCATTTT.